Listed below are T cell receptor beta chains from one sample, sequenced in a study of blood T cell repertoires in COVID-19. Clones were sequenced by immunoSEQ multiplex PCR, and TCRdb holds only the in-frame ones, with some missing. This sample yields about 120,000 clones, of which 78% are seen a single time; 2.3% belongs to the top ten. The sample taken for sequencing was peripheral blood. Every receptor here comes from a man between 70 and 80 years old with acute or convalescent COVID-19. CDR3s include the opening cysteine and the closing phenylalanine or tryptophan. The D gene is left open where the match is weak. Size is stated for part of the rows, as once, few or many counts, or as a class when the clone is expanded.

NA	TRBJ2-1	TRBD2	TRBV7-2	TGTGCCAGCAGCTTCATGAGCGGGGGGGTCGACAATGAGCAGTTCTTC	CASSFMSGGVDNEQFF
NA	TRBJ1-1	NA	TRBV4-3	TGCGCCAGCAGCCAAGCTCGCACTGAAGCTTTCTTT	CASSQARTEAFF
NA	TRBJ2-3	TRBD2	TRBV11-2	TGTGCCAGCAGCTTAGCCGTTTCGGGGGGAGGGGCAGATACGCAGTATTTT	CASSLAVSGGGADTQYF
many	TRBJ2-1	NA	TRBV25-1	TGTGCCAGCAGTGAGTTGACTTACTACAATGAGCAGTTCTTC	CASSELTYYNEQFF
few	TRBJ1-6	NA	TRBV7-9	TGTGCCAGCAGCTTAAGGGGCCGGGATTCACCCCTCCACTTT	CASSLRGRDSPLHF
NA	TRBJ2-5	NA	TRBV11-3	TGTGCCAGCAGCTCCTCTGGGGGCGAGGGGGAGACCCAGTACTTC	CASSSSGGEGETQYF
NA	TRBJ1-5	TRBD1	TRBV14	TGTGCCAGCAGCCAAGGAGGACAGGTTAGCAATCAGCCCCAGCATTTT	CASSQGGQVSNQPQHF
NA	TRBJ2-7	TRBD1	TRBV7-9	TGTGCCAGCAGCCAGGGGGACGAGCAGTACTTC	CASSQGDEQYF
NA	TRBJ1-3	TRBD1	TRBV7-6	TGTGCCAGCAGCCCCGGGACAGGGGGAAACACCATATATTTT	CASSPGTGGNTIYF
NA	TRBJ1-5	TRBD1	TRBV19	TGTGCCAGTAGCACAGGGGGCTCTAGCAATCAGCCCCAGCATTTT	CASSTGGSSNQPQHF
NA	TRBJ1-2	TRBD1	TRBV11-3	TGTGCCAGCAGCCCCCGGGACAGAAACTATGGCTACACCTTC	CASSPRDRNYGYTF
few	TRBJ2-2	NA	TRBV2	TGTGCCAGCAGTCCAGAAACCGGGGAGCTGTTTTTT	CASSPETGELFF
NA	TRBJ2-2	NA	TRBV7-3	TGTGCCAGCAGGTTGAGGACCGGGGAGCTGTTTTTT	CASRLRTGELFF
NA	TRBJ1-1	NA	TRBV9	TGTGCCAGCAGCGAGGGAGACGGCCTGAACACTGAAGCTTTCTTT	CASSEGDGLNTEAFF
NA	TRBJ1-1	NA	TRBV9	TGTGCCAGCAGCCCGAGGAACACTGAAGCTTTCTTT	CASSPRNTEAFF
NA	TRBJ1-5	NA	TRBV4-3	TGCGCCAGCAGCCAAGACAGGGTTAGCAATCAGCCCCAGCATTTT	CASSQDRVSNQPQHF
once	TRBJ1-1	NA	TRBV9	TGTGCCAGCAGCCAGGGCGTCGGCACTGAAGCTTTCTTT	CASSQGVGTEAFF
NA	TRBJ2-1	NA	TRBV27	TGTGCCAGCCACCCCGTAAGATCGGATGAGCAGTTCTTC	CASHPVRSDEQFF
NA	TRBJ2-1	TRBD2	TRBV19	TGTGCCAGTAGTCGGATGACTAGCGGGGGGGCCAATGAGCAGTTCTTC	CASSRMTSGGANEQFF
NA	TRBJ1-5	TRBD1	TRBV7-2	TGTGCCAGCAGCGTAGAACAGGGGAGTAATCAGCCCCAGCATTTT	CASSVEQGSNQPQHF
NA	TRBJ1-1	NA	TRBV11-3	TGTGCCAGCAGCTTAGCCCGGTACACTGAAGCTTTCTTT	CASSLARYTEAFF
NA	TRBJ1-2	NA	TRBV7-9	TGTGCCAGCAGCCAAGGCGGGGGTGGCTATGGCTACACCTTC	CASSQGGGGYGYTF
NA	TRBJ2-5	NA	TRBV5-6	TGTGCCAGCAGCTTGTTTCGGGAAGAGACCCAGTACTTC	CASSLFREETQYF
once	TRBJ1-2	NA	TRBV19	TGTGCCAGCCAGGGGTTCTATGGCTACACCTTC	CASQGFYGYTF
NA	TRBJ2-5	TRBD1	TRBV7-2	TGTGCCAGCAGCTTCCGTACGAGGACAGGGAGGCACGAGACCCAGTACTTC	CASSFRTRTGRHETQYF
NA	TRBJ2-2	NA	TRBV4-3	TGCGCCAGCAGCCAAGTAGATCCAGGGCCCACCGGGGAGCTGTTTTTT	CASSQVDPGPTGELFF
NA	TRBJ1-1	NA	TRBV4-1	TGCGCCAGCAGCCATTTTTCTCCCCAAGCTTTCTTT	CASSHFSPQAFF
NA	TRBJ2-5	NA	TRBV27	TGTGCCAGCAGTTCCCCTAGCGCTCTAAGGTCCCAGTACTTC	CASSSPSALRSQYF
NA	TRBJ1-6	TRBD1	TRBV2	TGTGCCAGCAGTGTCCGGGACAGCGATTCACCCCTCCACTTT	CASSVRDSDSPLHF
NA	TRBJ1-1	TRBD1	TRBV7-2	TGTGCCAGCAGCTCACACAGGGGGCAAACTGAAGCTTTCTTT	CASSSHRGQTEAFF
NA	TRBJ2-7	TRBD1	TRBV19	TGTGCCAGTAGTCCCAGAGGGACAGCCGCCTACGAGCAGTACTTC	CASSPRGTAAYEQYF
NA	TRBJ1-2	NA	TRBV19	TGTGCCAGTAGTATAGGTGGAGCTAACTATGGCTACACCTTC	CASSIGGANYGYTF
NA	TRBJ2-1	TRBD2	TRBV19	TGTGCCAGTAGTTCCCGGCTACGTAGCGGGGGGGCCGACAATGAGCAGTTCTTC	CASSSRLRSGGADNEQFF
NA	TRBJ1-5	NA	TRBV5-5	TGTGCCAGCAGCTCCGACCTCGGTACAGGGTTCCCGCCCCAGCATTTT	CASSSDLGTGFPPQHF
NA	TRBJ2-6	NA	TRBV4-1	TGCGCCAGCAGCCAAGCCAGCTCTGGGGCCAACGTCCTGACTTTC	CASSQASSGANVLTF
NA	TRBJ2-3	TRBD2	TRBV11-3	TGTGCCAGCAGCCCTAGGACTAGCGGGACCTTCACAGATACGCAGTATTTT	CASSPRTSGTFTDTQYF
NA	TRBJ1-4	NA	TRBV3-1/TRBV3-2	TGTGCCAGCAGCCAGTCGGTAGCTAATGAAAAACTGTTTTTT	CASSQSVANEKLFF
NA	TRBJ2-1	TRBD2	TRBV7-2	TGTGCCAGCAGCCCGACTAGCGGGGGGGCCAACAATGAGCAGTTCTTC	CASSPTSGGANNEQFF
few	TRBJ1-5	NA	TRBV3-1/TRBV3-2	TGTGCCAGCAGCCAAGATAATGGGCAGAGCAATCAGCCCCAGCATTTT	CASSQDNGQSNQPQHF
NA	TRBJ1-4	TRBD1	TRBV19	TGTGCCAGTAGTGAGGGGACAGGGGGGCAGAAACTGTTTTTT	CASSEGTGGQKLFF
NA	TRBJ2-5	NA	TRBV6-1	TGTGCCAGCAGTGAAGCGAGGAGTCTACAAGAGACCCAGTACTTC	CASSEARSLQETQYF
NA	TRBJ1-6	TRBD1	TRBV27	TGTGCCAGCAGGCGCCAGGACAGGGGGCAAAGTAATTCACCCCTCCACTTT	CASRRQDRGQSNSPLHF
NA	TRBJ2-3	TRBD1	TRBV29-1	TGCAGCGTTGAAGGGCGGGACAGGGACACAGATACGCAGTATTTT	CSVEGRDRDTDTQYF